This T cell receptor beta chain emerged from a study of blood T cell repertoires in COVID-19. About the study: Samples representing acute and convalescent COVID-19 were sourced from the United States, Italy and Spain.

Across under 25 US areas, participants ranged in age from 18 to 89 years. The method was immunoSEQ multiplex PCR; TCRdb's version includes in-frame clones alone and lacks a portion of them. The table includes fewer than 200,000 clones, 78% detected once. Trimming removed 4 bases from V and 3 bases from J, with 13 bases in between. CDR1 is SGHRS and CDR2 is YFSETQ in the germline V gene. The CDR3 length is 15 residues. V gene TRBV5-1 combines with J gene TRBJ1-4; D unresolved. This clonotype was sampled from a woman aged 45 to 65 who had recovered from COVID-19. Material: PBMCs or T cells enriched from blood (not recorded which). The CDR3 nucleotides read TGCGCCAGCAGCACCGGAGGTCAACCTAATGAAAAACTGTTTTTT. It translates to CASSTGGQPNEKLFF.